This TCR beta chain was identified in a study of identical twins. TCRdb recomputed calls from the 5' RACE reads with MiXCR, one row per CDR3 protein. The table includes hundreds of thousands of distinct CDR3 sequences, 12% detected once. In this sample, this clonotype turned up a few times. CDR1 and CDR2 (germline): MGHRA, YSYEKL. V lost 3 bases to trimming and J lost 2 bases, with 17 bases between them. The CDR3 runs to 16 residues. The data also belong to a second study, concerning yellow fever vaccine responses in identical twins.

The source is a woman aged 18-29 years in good health. The sample comprised PBMCs. The chain joins TRBV4-1 to TRBJ2-7; tentative D call: TRBD1 (5 bases). This CDR3 is CASSQSPGQGTYEQYF. The CDR3 nucleotides read TGCGCCAGCAGCCAGAGCCCTGGGCAGGGAACCTACGAGCAGTACTTC.